The clone carrying this T cell receptor beta chain was observed at least ten times. These data are taken from a study of T cells in Graves' hyperthyroidism and ophthalmopathy. The length of the CDR3 is 14 residues. Germline V gene lookup returns CDR1 SGDLS and CDR2 YYNGEE. V shed 4 bases and J shed 6 bases, with 14 bases lying between them. RNA transcripts yielded amplified TCR beta CDR3 regions. The study used the HTBI primer set for a first-round RT-PCR of the TCR CDR3. TCRdb analysed the multiplex PCR reads with MiXCR anew, one entry per CDR3 protein. Altogether about 580,000 distinct CDR3 sequences are present, approximately 44% being singletons, with the ten largest covering roughly 7.7%.

Material for sequencing was peripheral blood or thyroid tissue (not recorded which). This receptor was obtained from a woman under 30 with Graves' hyperthyroidism. The V gene is TRBV9, the J gene TRBJ1-5; D is possibly TRBD1 (5 bases). This CDR3 reads CASSPREGFQPQHF. The DNA of the CDR3 is TGTGCCAGCAGCCCTAGGGAGGGGTTTCAGCCCCAGCATTTT.